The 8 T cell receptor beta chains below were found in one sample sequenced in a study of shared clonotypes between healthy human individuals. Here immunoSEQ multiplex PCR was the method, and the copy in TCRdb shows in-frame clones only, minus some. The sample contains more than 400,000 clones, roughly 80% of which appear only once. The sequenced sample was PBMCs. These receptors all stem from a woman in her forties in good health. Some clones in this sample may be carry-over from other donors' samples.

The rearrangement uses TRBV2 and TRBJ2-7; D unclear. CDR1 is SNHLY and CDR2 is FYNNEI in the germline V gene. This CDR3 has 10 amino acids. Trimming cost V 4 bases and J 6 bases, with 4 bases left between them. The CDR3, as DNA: TGTGCCAGCAGTGGAGGCGAGCAGTACTTC. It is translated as CASSGGEQYF.

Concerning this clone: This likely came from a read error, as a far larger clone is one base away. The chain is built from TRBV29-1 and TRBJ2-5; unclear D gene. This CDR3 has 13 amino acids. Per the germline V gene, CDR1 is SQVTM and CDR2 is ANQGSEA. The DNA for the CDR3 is TGCAGCGTTGGTTATCAAATCCAAGAGGCCCAGTACTTC. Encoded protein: CSVGYQIQEAQYF.

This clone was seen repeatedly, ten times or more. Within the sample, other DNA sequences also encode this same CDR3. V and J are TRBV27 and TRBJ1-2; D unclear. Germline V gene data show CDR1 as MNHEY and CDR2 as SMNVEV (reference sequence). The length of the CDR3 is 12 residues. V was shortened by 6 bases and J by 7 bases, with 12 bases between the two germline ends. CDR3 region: CASRFGSGGYTF. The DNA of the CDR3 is TGTGCCAGCAGGTTCGGATCGGGTGGCTACACCTTC.

The CDR3 region has the DNA TGCAGCGTGGGGGTAAAGTCCTACAATGAGCAGTTCTTC. Protein sequence: CSVGVKSYNEQFF. The genes are TRBV29-1 and TRBJ2-1; either TRBD1 or TRBD2 may supply D (5 bases each). From germline, CDR1 is SQVTM and CDR2 ANQGSEA. V lost 6 bases to trimming and J lost 1 base, with 10 bases between them. This CDR3 has 13 residues.

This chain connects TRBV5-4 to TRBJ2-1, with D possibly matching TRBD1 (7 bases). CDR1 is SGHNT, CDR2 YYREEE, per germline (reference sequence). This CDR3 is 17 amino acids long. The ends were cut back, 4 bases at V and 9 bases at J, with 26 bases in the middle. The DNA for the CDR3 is TGTGCCAGCAGCCCAGGGGGGCTAGCTAGGGAATTGGGTGAGCAGTTCTTC. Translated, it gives CASSPGGLARELGEQFF. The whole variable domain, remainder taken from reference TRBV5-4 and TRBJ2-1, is ETGVTQSPTHLIKTRGQQVTLRCSSQSGHNTVSWYQQALGQGPQFIFQYYREEENGRGNFPPRFSGLQFPNYSSELNVNALELDDSALYLCASSPGGLARELGEQFFGPGTRLTVL.

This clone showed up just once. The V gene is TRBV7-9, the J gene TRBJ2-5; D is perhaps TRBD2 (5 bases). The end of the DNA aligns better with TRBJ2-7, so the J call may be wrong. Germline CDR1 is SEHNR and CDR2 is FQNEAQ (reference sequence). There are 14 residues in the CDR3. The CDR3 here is CASSQTTSSYEQYF. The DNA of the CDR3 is TGTGCCAGCAGCCAGACCACTAGCTCCTACGAGCAGTACTTC.

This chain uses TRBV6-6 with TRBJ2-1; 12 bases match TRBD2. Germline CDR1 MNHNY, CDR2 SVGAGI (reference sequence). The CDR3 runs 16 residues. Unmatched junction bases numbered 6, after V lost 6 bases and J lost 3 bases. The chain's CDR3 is CASSRQTSGSYNEQFF. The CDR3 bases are TGTGCCAGCAGCCGCCAGACTAGCGGGAGCTACAATGAGCAGTTCTTC.

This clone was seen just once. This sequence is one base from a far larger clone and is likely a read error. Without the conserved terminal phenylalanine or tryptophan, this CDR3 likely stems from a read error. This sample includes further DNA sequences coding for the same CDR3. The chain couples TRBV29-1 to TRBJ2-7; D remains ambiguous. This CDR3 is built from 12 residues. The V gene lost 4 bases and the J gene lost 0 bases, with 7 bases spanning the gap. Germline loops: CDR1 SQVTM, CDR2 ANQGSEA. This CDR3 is CSVVGSSYEQYL. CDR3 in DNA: TGCAGCGTTGTAGGCAGCTCCTACGAGCAGTACTTA.